These T cell receptor beta chains were read from a single sample in a study of cytomegalovirus exposure and HLA in healthy donors. Here immunoSEQ multiplex PCR was the method, and the copy in TCRdb shows in-frame clones only, minus some. The sample gives around 130,000 clones, under 85% of which show up once; 4.5% to 6% is in the top ten. Material for sequencing was PBMCs. The receptors come from a man aged 18 to 29 in good health and CMV-seropositive. The CDR3 runs from the conserved cysteine through the conserved F or W. D genes are given only for firm matches. Clone size is given for some rows only: seen once, a few or many times, or a class if the clone is expanded.

>TRBV7-6|TRBD2|TRBJ2-1|NA
TGTGCCAGCAGCTCCATTGCTATAGCGGGAGGGTGGGAAAAGCAGTTCTTC
CASSSIAIAGGWEKQFF
>TRBV18|TRBD1|TRBJ2-3|NA
TGTGCCAGCTCACCGGGACAGGCCCCGGATACGCAGTATTTT
CASSPGQAPDTQYF
>TRBV7-8|NA|TRBJ1-1|once
TGTGCCAGCAGCCCTAGCTCGAACACTGAAGCTTTCTTT
CASSPSSNTEAFF
>TRBV28|NA|TRBJ1-3|NA
TGTGCCAGCAGTTTATGGCAGGGTTCAGGAAACACCATATATTTT
CASSLWQGSGNTIYF
>TRBV7-3|TRBD2|TRBJ2-1|NA
TGTGCCAGCAGCTTAATGGGCGGGAGAATGAATGAGCAGTTCTTC
CASSLMGGRMNEQFF
>TRBV5-4|TRBD2|TRBJ2-1|NA
TGTGCCAGCAGCTTGGCCGGGACTAGCGGGGTCAATGAGCAGTTCTTC
CASSLAGTSGVNEQFF
>TRBV5-4|TRBD2|TRBJ2-7|NA
TGTGCCAGCAGCTCGGAGCTAGCGGGAGAGGGGAACGAGCAGTACTTC
CASSSELAGEGNEQYF
>TRBV5-1|TRBD1|TRBJ2-3|NA
TGCGCCAGCTACCCGGGACAGGGTACAGATACGCAGTATTTT
CASYPGQGTDTQYF
>TRBV19|NA|TRBJ2-7|NA
TGTGCCAGTAGTATTTTGGGCGGGCCCGGGCCCTACGAGCAGTACTTC
CASSILGGPGPYEQYF
>TRBV9|TRBD1|TRBJ1-2|NA
TGTGCCAGCAGCGGGTTTTTGGGACAGGGGGAATCTGAGGGCTACACCTTC
CASSGFLGQGESEGYTF
>TRBV28|TRBD1|TRBJ1-6|NA
TGTGCCAGCAGTCCAATTGGACAGGCAGTGTATTCACCCCTCCACTTT
CASSPIGQAVYSPLHF
>TRBV18|NA|TRBJ1-6|NA
TGTGCCAGCTCACCACAACAGGGTGCTAATTCACCCCTCCACTTT
CASSPQQGANSPLHF
>TRBV5-4|NA|TRBJ2-1|few
TGTGCCAGCAGCTGGACACAGGTAAATGAGCAGTTCTTC
CASSWTQVNEQFF
>TRBV5-1|NA|TRBJ2-7|NA
TGCGCCAGCAGCGCAGGCGGGGGCGCGTCCTACGAGCAGTACTTC
CASSAGGGASYEQYF
>TRBV7-9|TRBD1|TRBJ1-4|NA
TGTGCCAGCAGCCCGGGACAGGGGGCTTCTAATGAAAAACTGTTTTTT
CASSPGQGASNEKLFF
>TRBV7-9|NA|TRBJ2-2|NA
TGTGCCAGCAGCTTAGATCCCCCACGAGCCCTCGGGGAGCTGTTTTTT
CASSLDPPRALGELFF
>TRBV9|TRBD2|TRBJ2-7|NA
TGTGCCAGCAGCATGGAGTGGACTAGCTCCTACGAGCAGTACTTC
CASSMEWTSSYEQYF
>TRBV18|NA|TRBJ1-6|NA
TGTGCCAGCTCACCACGTAGGACAGATAATTCACCCCTCCACTTT
CASSPRRTDNSPLHF
>TRBV28|NA|TRBJ2-7|NA
TGTGCCAGCAGTTTGCAGGGGCTAACCTACGAGCAGTACTTC
CASSLQGLTYEQYF
>TRBV27|TRBD2|TRBJ2-5|NA
TGTGCCAGCAGTGCAGCGGGGGAGCAAGAGACCCAGTACTTC
CASSAAGEQETQYF
>TRBV29-1|TRBD2|TRBJ2-6|NA
TGCAGCGTCACTAGCGGGGGAGGCTCTGGGGCCAACGTCCTGACTTTC
CSVTSGGGSGANVLTF
>TRBV7-8|NA|TRBJ2-7|NA
TGTGCCAGCAGCTTAGTAGTACAGGGCAGCCACGAGCAGTACTTC
CASSLVVQGSHEQYF
>TRBV30|NA|TRBJ1-5|NA
TGTGCCTGGAGTGTATGGGGGGGGAGCCGTCAGCCCCAGCATTTT
CAWSVWGGSRQPQHF
>TRBV11-2|TRBD2|TRBJ2-1|NA
TGTGCCAGCAGCTTAATTAGGACTAGCGGCTACAATGAGCAGTTCTTC
CASSLIRTSGYNEQFF
>TRBV6-1|NA|TRBJ1-6|NA
TGTGCCAGCAGTGATCAGGAGGGAGGGAATTCACCCCTCCACTTT
CASSDQEGGNSPLHF
>TRBV28|NA|TRBJ1-2|NA
TGTGCCAGCAGCACCAGGGGATATGGCTACACCTTC
CASSTRGYGYTF
>TRBV30|NA|TRBJ1-6|once
TGTGCCTGGAGTGTGAAAGGACAGTATAATTCACCCCTCCACTTT
CAWSVKGQYNSPLHF
>TRBV28|NA|TRBJ1-4|NA
TGTGCCAGCAGTTTAGCCGTAGCTGGGTCAGATGAAAAACTGTTTTTT
CASSLAVAGSDEKLFF
>TRBV7-9|NA|TRBJ2-7|NA
TGTGCCAGCAGCTTAGTCCGGGGGATCGAGCAGTACTTC
CASSLVRGIEQYF
>TRBV27|TRBD1|TRBJ1-4|NA
TGTGCCAGCAGTCCTGGGGGACAGGGGGGTGAAAAACTGTTTTTT
CASSPGGQGGEKLFF
>TRBV15|NA|TRBJ2-2|NA
TGTGCCACCAGCAGAGAGGCTGGAGGAGGGGAGCTGTTTTTT
CATSREAGGGELFF
>TRBV27|TRBD1|TRBJ1-1|NA
TGTGCCAGCAATGGACAGGGGTACACTGAAGCTTTCTTT
CASNGQGYTEAFF
>TRBV19|NA|TRBJ2-5|NA
TGTGCCAGTAGTATAGGTCCGGAAACTAGAGAGACCCAGTACTTC
CASSIGPETRETQYF
>TRBV2|NA|TRBJ2-3|NA
TGTGCCAGCAATGGACTTCATACAGATACGCAGTATTTT
CASNGLHTDTQYF
>TRBV19|TRBD2|TRBJ2-7|NA
TGTGCCAGTAGTATTCTTCCGGGAGGAATCAACGAGCAGTACTTC
CASSILPGGINEQYF
>TRBV9|TRBD2|TRBJ2-6|NA
TGTGCCAGCAGCGCCAGGACTAGCGGTATCTTCTCTGGGGCCAACGGCCTGACTTTC
CASSARTSGIFSGANGLTF
>TRBV10-1|TRBD2|TRBJ2-3|NA
TGCGCCAGCAGTGAAGGGACTAGCGGGGGGGAGGGAGATACGCAGTATTTT
CASSEGTSGGEGDTQYF
>TRBV19|NA|TRBJ1-2|NA
TGTGCCAGTCGTAGGCAGGGTAGCATCTATGGCTACACCTTC
CASRRQGSIYGYTF
>TRBV9|TRBD2|TRBJ2-1|NA
TGTGCCAGCAGCGTAGGAACTAGCGGAAACAATGAGCAGTTCTTC
CASSVGTSGNNEQFF
>TRBV19|NA|TRBJ1-5|NA
TGTGCCAGTAGCTTGGGAAGGGAGGGTTTGATTAATCAGCCCCAGCATTTT
CASSLGREGLINQPQHF
>TRBV5-8|TRBD1|TRBJ2-7|NA
TGTGCCCTGGCCGGGACAGGGGAGGGGTACGAGCAGTACTTC
CALAGTGEGYEQYF
>TRBV6-6|NA|TRBJ1-5|NA
TGTGCCAGCAGCCCCCGTGGGGGAGGGAGCAATCAGCCCCAGCATTTT
CASSPRGGGSNQPQHF
>TRBV13|NA|TRBJ2-6|NA
TGTGCCAGCAGCCCCACTGGAGACTGGACAGCTGGAAGCTCTGGGGCCAACGGCCTGACTTTC
CASSPTGDWTAGSSGANGLTF
>TRBV6-6|TRBD1|TRBJ2-5|NA
TGTGCCAGCAGACGTGGGGACAGGGAATTTGAGACCCAGTACTTC
CASRRGDREFETQYF
>TRBV9|NA|TRBJ2-3|NA
TGTGCCAGCAGCGTAGCCGCAGATACGCAGTATTTT
CASSVAADTQYF
>TRBV9|TRBD1|TRBJ1-1|few
TGTGCCAGCAGCGTAGAGGACAGGGGACGTGGGAACACTGAAGCTTTCTTT
CASSVEDRGRGNTEAFF
>TRBV30|TRBD2|TRBJ2-2|NA
TGTGCCTGGAGTGTACTTCCGGGGCTAGCGGGAGATAGGATCGCCGGGGAGCTGTTTTTT
CAWSVLPGLAGDRIAGELFF